This TCR beta chain was recorded in a study of T cell responses to AZD1222 COVID-19 vaccine. Findings and caveats of the study: Baseline serostatus was positive in only a handful of AZD1222 recipients.

TCRdb keeps only in-frame clones here, not all; method: immunoSEQ multiplex PCR. The sample lists approximately 180,000 clones; about 90% were seen once. V lost 4 bases, J lost 4 bases, and 19 bases lay in between. CDR1 LGHDT and CDR2 YNNKEL come from the germline V gene (reference sequence). The CDR3 loop spans 16 amino acids. Remarks on this clone: No antigen is known for it.

The receptor was derived from an adult in good health. Here the sequenced sample was peripheral blood, taken on day 0 of AZD1222 vaccination. This chain uses TRBV3-1 (or the pseudogene TRBV3-2) with TRBJ2-5; D is perhaps TRBD1 or TRBD2 (5 bases each). In nucleotides, the CDR3 is TGTGCCAGCAGCCGATCCTCCGGGGCCGAGGGAGAGACCCAGTACTTC. Encoded protein: CASSRSSGAEGETQYF.